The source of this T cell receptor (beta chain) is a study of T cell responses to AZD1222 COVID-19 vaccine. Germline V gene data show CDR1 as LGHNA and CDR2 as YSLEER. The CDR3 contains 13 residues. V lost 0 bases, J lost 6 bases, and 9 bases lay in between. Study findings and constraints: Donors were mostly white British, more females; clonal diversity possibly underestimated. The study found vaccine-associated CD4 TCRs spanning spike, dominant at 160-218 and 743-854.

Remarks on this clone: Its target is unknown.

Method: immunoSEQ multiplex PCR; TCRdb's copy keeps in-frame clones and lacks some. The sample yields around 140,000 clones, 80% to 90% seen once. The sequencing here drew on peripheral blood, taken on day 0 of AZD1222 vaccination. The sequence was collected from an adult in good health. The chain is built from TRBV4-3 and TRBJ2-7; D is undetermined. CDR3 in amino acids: CASSQDVGGEQYF. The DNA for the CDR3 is TGCGCCAGCAGCCAAGATGTAGGTGGCGAGCAGTACTTC.